A single sample gave rise to the 4 T cell receptor beta chains below, sequenced in a study of T cells after yellow fever vaccination. Each CDR3 protein is one row after TCRdb ran MiXCR on the 5' RACE reads. Of about 340,000 distinct CDR3 sequences in the sample, 3% to 4.5% were seen once. Sequenced material: PBMCs, taken 5 days after the yellow fever booster vaccination. Receptors originate from a man aged 18 to 35 who received the YFV17D yellow fever vaccine.

This clonotype has more than one count but fewer than ten. This chain links TRBV4-1 with TRBJ2-5; D possibly corresponds to TRBD2 (6 bases). The CDR3 runs to 14 residues. V lost 3 bases, J lost 4 bases, and 12 bases lay in between. Per germline, CDR1 MGHRA and CDR2 YSYEKL. The CDR3 here is CASSQEGVAETQYF. DNA for the CDR3: TGCGCCAGCAGCCAGGAGGGTGTGGCAGAGACCCAGTACTTC.

At least ten counts were recorded for this clonotype. The chain carries TRBV7-2 and TRBJ2-7; TRBD1 matches at 9 bases. The CDR3 contains 15 residues. J was trimmed by 3 bases and V by 1 base; bases with no gene match: 4. Per germline, CDR1 SGHTA and CDR2 FQGNSA. CDR3 nucleotides: TGTGCCAGCAGCTTAGGGGGACAGGGCATCTACGAGCAGTACTTC. It specifies CASSLGGQGIYEQYF.

This clonotype was found many times. The rearrangement links TRBV25-1 to TRBJ2-7; tentatively, D is TRBD2 (7 bases). V was trimmed by 1 base and J by 4 bases, leaving 17 bases between them. The CDR3 covers 16 residues. Germline CDR1 is MGHDK and CDR2 is SYGVNS. CDR3 nucleotide sequence: TGTGCCAGCAGTGAATTTCGGGGGGCGTCGGTATACGAGCAGTACTTC. Its translation is CASSEFRGASVYEQYF.

This clonotype was seen many times. This rearrangement joins TRBV11-2 to TRBJ1-5; D call uncertain. The CDR3 runs to 12 residues. V lost 5 bases and J 4 bases, leaving 6 bases between the germline ends. Germline V gives CDR1 SGHAT, CDR2 FQNNGV. The CDR3 reads CASSLTNQPQHF. The CDR3, as DNA: TGTGCCAGCAGCCTAACAAATCAGCCCCAGCATTTT.